This passage covers 7 T cell receptor beta chains from one sample sequenced in a study of blood T cells in healthy people across ages (dated by TCRdb to 2013 to 2016). To prepare the library, 5' RACE was applied. The sample was run on an Illumina HiSeq 2500. A second PCR of roughly 6 to 11 cycles was run with a J-beta primer mix and a sample-barcoded 5' primer. TCRdb cleaned the public reads at Q25 with fastp, built clones with MiXCR and kept in-frame beta chains. All rows with the same CDR3 protein become a single entry with the most common DNA and genes. The table for this sample lists some 1.7 million distinct CDR3 sequences; about 28% of them were counted only once. 7.7% of the sample goes to the ten largest clones. The sample consisted of blood. These TCRs come from a woman aged 25 to 39 in good health.

This chain joins TRBV7-2 and TRBJ1-2, with 9 bases lining up with TRBD1. This CDR3 has 14 amino acids. In germline, CDR1 is SGHTA, CDR2 FQGNSA. V lost 5 bases and J lost 8; bases outside the gene matches: 9. CDR3 coding DNA: TGTGCCAGCAGCGGCGGGGACAGGGTATGGGGCTACACCTTC. This gives the protein CASSGGDRVWGYTF.

The CDR3 loop is CSARGFGTDTQYF. CDR3 sequence (DNA): TGCAGTGCGAGGGGGTTCGGCACAGATACGCAGTATTTT. The V gene is TRBV20-1, the J gene TRBJ2-3, with D perhaps matching TRBD1 (6 bases). Germline V gene data show CDR1 as DFQATT and CDR2 as SNEGSKA (reference sequence). The CDR3 extends over 13 amino acids. V lost 6 bases and J 1 base, leaving 11 bases between the germline ends.

The V gene is TRBV7-3, the J gene TRBJ2-3; D is possibly TRBD1 (7 bases). From germline, CDR1 is SGHTA and CDR2 FQGTGA. CDR3 length: 16 residues. The V end was cut by 5 bases, the J end by 4 bases, with 19 bases between. Here the CDR3 reads CASSPQGLTSPDTQYF. The DNA for the CDR3 is TGTGCCAGCAGCCCACAGGGGTTGACTAGTCCAGATACGCAGTATTTT. The variable domain in full, with the rest retrieved from reference TRBV7-3 and TRBJ2-3, is GAGVSQTPSNKVTEKGKYVELRCDPISGHTALYWYRQSLGQGPEFLIYFQGTGAADDSGLPNDRFFAVRPEGSVSTLKIQRTERGDSAVYLCASSPQGLTSPDTQYFGPGTRLTVL.

The V and J genes are TRBV20-1 and TRBJ1-5, with 9 bases fitting TRBD1. V was clipped by 3 bases and J by 0 bases; unmatched bases: 3. Germline V gives CDR1 DFQATT, CDR2 SNEGSKA (reference sequence). The length of the CDR3 is 15 residues. DNA for the CDR3: TGCAGTGCTAGCCGGGACAGGGCTAGCAATCAGCCCCAGCATTTT. It is translated as CSASRDRASNQPQHF.

This clonotype appeared many times. The V gene is TRBV7-8, the J gene TRBJ2-5, with D possibly matching TRBD2 (5 bases). Deletions cut 1 base from V and 3 bases from J, with 12 bases between. Germline V gives CDR1 SGHVS, CDR2 FQNEAQ. The CDR3 totals 15 residues. The CDR3 DNA sequence: TGTGCCAGCAGCTTAGGATTCAGCGGAAAAGAGACCCAGTACTTC. Protein product: CASSLGFSGKETQYF.

This clonotype has a single count. The chain links TRBV5-1 to TRBJ2-1, with 14 bases identical to TRBD2. The CDR3 spans 17 residues. J lost 11 bases, V lost 0 bases, and 10 bases had no gene match. Germline-derived CDR1 and CDR2 are SGHRS and YFSETQ. CDR3 DNA sequence: TGCGCCAGCAGCTTGGCCCCCCAGGGACTAGCGGGAGACAAGCAGTTCTTC. As protein: CASSLAPQGLAGDKQFF.

This clonotype has ten or more counts. The chain recombines TRBV6-4 with TRBJ2-1, with TRBD2 matching over 16 bases. CDR3 length: 17 residues. V trimming: 0 bases; J trimming: 9 bases; junction bases outside the gene matches: 5. CDR1 is MRHNA, CDR2 SNTAGT, per germline. The CDR3 reads CASSDSGLAGGPSEQFF. The CDR3 nucleotides read TGTGCCAGCAGTGACTCGGGACTAGCGGGGGGGCCGTCTGAGCAGTTCTTC.